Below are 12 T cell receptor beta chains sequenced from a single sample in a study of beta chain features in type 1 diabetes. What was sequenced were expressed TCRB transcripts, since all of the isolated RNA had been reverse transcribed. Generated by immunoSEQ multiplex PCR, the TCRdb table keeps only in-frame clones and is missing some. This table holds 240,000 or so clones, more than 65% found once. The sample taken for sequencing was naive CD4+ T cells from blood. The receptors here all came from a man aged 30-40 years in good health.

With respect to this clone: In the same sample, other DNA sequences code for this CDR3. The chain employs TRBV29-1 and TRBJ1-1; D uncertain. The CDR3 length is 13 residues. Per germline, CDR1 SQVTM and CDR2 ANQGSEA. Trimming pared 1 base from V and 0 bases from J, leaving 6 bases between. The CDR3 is CSVEGRMNTEAFF. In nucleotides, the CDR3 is TGCAGCGTTGAAGGGAGGATGAACACTGAAGCTTTCTTT.

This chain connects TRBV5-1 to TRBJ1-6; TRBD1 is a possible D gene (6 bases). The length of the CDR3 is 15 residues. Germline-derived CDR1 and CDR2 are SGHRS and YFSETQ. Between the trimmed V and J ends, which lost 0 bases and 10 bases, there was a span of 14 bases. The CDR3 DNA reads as TGCGCCAGCAGCTTGGCCGGGGGCAGTGAATCACCCCTCCACTTT. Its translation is CASSLAGGSESPLHF.

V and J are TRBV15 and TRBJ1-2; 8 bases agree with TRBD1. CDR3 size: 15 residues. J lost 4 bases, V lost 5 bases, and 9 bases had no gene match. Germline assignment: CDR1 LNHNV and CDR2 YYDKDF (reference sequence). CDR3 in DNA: TGTGCCACCAGCGCCCAGACAGGGGTAGTCTATGGCTACACCTTC. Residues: CATSAQTGVVYGYTF.

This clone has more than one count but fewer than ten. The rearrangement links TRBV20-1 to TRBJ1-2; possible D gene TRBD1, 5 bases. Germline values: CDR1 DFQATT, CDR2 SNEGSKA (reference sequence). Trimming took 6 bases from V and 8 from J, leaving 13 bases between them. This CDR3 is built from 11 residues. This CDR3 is CSAPKGLGYTF. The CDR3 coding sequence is TGCAGTGCCCCCAAGGGGCTAGGCTACACCTTC.

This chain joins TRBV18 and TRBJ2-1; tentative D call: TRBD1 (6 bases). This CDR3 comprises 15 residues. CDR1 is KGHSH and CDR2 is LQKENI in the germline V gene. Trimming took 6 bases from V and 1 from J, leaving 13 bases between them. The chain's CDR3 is CASSSLDSSYNEQFF. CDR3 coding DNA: TGTGCCAGCTCGAGCCTGGACAGTTCCTACAATGAGCAGTTCTTC.

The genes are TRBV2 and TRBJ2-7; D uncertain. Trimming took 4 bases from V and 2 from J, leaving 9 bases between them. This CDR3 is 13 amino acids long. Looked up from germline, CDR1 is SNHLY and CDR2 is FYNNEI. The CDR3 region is CASSGPVPYEQYF. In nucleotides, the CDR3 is TGTGCCAGCAGTGGTCCAGTGCCCTACGAGCAGTACTTC.

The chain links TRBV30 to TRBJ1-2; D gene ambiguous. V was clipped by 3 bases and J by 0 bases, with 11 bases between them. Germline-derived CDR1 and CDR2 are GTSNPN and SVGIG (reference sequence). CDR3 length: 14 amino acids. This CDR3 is CAWRTSSANYGYTF. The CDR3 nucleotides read TGTGCCTGGAGGACCAGCTCCGCTAACTATGGCTACACCTTC.

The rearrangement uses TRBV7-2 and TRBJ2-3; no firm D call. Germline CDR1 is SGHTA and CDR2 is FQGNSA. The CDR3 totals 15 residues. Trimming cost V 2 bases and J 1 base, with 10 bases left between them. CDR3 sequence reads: CASSLWSSGTDTQYF. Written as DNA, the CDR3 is TGTGCCAGCAGCTTATGGTCGAGTGGCACAGATACGCAGTATTTT.

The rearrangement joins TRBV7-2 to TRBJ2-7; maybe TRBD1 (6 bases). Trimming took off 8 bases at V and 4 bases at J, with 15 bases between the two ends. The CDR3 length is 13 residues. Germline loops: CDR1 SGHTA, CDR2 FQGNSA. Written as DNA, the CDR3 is TGTGCCAGCCCGTGGGACACCCATTACGAGCAGTACTTC. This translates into CASPWDTHYEQYF.

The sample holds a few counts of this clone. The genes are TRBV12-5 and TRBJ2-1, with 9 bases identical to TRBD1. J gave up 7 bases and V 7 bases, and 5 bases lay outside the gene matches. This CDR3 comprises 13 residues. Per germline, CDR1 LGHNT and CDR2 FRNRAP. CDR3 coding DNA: TGTGCTAGTGTAGGACAGGGGAGGAATGAGCAGTTCTTC. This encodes CASVGQGRNEQFF. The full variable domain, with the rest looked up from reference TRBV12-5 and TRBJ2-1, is DARVTQTPRHKVTEMGQEVTMRCQPILGHNTVFWYRQTMMQGLELLAYFRNRAPLDDSGMPKDRFSAEMPDATLATLKIQPSEPRDSAVYFCASVGQGRNEQFFGPGTRLTVL.

CDR3 residues: CASRRMAGEQYF. As DNA, the CDR3 is TGTGCCAGCAGAAGAATGGCTGGCGAGCAGTACTTC. The V call is TRBV2, the J call TRBJ2-7; D gene unclear. The CDR3 runs to 12 residues. Trimming pared 6 bases from V and 6 bases from J, leaving 12 bases between. Germline values: CDR1 SNHLY, CDR2 FYNNEI. The complete variable domain, with remaining parts taken from reference TRBV2 and TRBJ2-7, reads EPEVTQTPSHQVTQMGQEVILRCVPISNHLYFYWYRQILGQKVEFLVSFYNNEISEKSEIFDDQFSVERPDGSNFTLKIRSTKLEDSAMYFCASRRMAGEQYFGPGTRLTVT.

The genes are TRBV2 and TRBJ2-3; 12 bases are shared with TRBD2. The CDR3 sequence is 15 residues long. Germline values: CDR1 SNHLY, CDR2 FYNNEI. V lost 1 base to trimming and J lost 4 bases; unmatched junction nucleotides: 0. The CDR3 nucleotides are TGTGCCAGCAGTGAAGGACTAGCGGGGGCAGATACGCAGTATTTT. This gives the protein CASSEGLAGADTQYF.